This T cell receptor (beta chain) was profiled in a study of T cell responses to AZD1222 COVID-19 vaccine. Study-level results: Vaccine-related CD4 TCRs covered spike, predominating at 160-218 and 743-854. Close to half of spike-specific TCRs reportedly recognize unmutated variant regions. Females outnumbered males among donors, who were mostly white British; clonal diversity was possibly underestimated. Two doses of AZD1222 preceded a rise in Spike-specific TCR breadth and depth.

To note about this clone: Its antigen is unidentified.

TCRdb keeps only in-frame clones here, not all; method: immunoSEQ multiplex PCR. The repertoire consists of some 170,000 clones, with more than 90% occurring once and the leading ten covering about 3%. Germline CDR1 and CDR2: MNHNS and SASEGT. After removal of 1 base from V and 4 bases from J, the junction contained 4 bases not matched to a gene. The CDR3 loop spans 15 amino acids. The source of this sequence is an adult in good health. The sample was peripheral blood, taken on day 0 of AZD1222 vaccination. J is TRBJ2-7 and V is TRBV6-1; 10 bases align to TRBD1. DNA of the CDR3: TGTGCCAGCAGTGAAGTGGGACAGGGGCGATACGAGCAGTACTTC. This sequence encodes CASSEVGQGRYEQYF.